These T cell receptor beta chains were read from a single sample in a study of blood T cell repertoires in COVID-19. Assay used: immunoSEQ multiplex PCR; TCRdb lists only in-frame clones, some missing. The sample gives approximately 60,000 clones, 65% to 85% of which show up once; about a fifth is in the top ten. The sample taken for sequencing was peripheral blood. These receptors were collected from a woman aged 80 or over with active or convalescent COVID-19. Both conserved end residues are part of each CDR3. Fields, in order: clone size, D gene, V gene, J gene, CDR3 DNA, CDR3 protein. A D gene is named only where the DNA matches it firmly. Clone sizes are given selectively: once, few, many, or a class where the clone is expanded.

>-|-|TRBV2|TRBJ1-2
TGTGCCAGCACCGGGAGTTCAGGAAACTATGGCTACACCTTC
CASTGSSGNYGYTF
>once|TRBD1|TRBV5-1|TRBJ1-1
TGCGCCAGCAGCTCGACAGGGTCGAACACTGAAGCTTTCTTT
CASSSTGSNTEAFF
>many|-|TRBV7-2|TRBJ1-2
TGTGCCAGCAGCTTAGAGGCAGCCGGGGGTGGCTACACCTTC
CASSLEAAGGGYTF
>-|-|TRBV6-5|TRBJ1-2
TGTGCCAGCAGTTACTTGGCAGTGGGCAACTATGGCTACACCTTC
CASSYLAVGNYGYTF
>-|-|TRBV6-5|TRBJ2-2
TGTGCCAGCAGTTTCGGGACCGGGGAGCTGTTTTTT
CASSFGTGELFF
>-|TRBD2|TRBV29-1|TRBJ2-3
TGCAGCGTTGAAGATCGGATAGCGGGGCCGACAGATACGCAGTATTTT
CSVEDRIAGPTDTQYF
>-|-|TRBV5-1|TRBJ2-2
TGCGCCAGCAGCTCCGGCGGCGGGGAGCTGTTTTTT
CASSSGGGELFF
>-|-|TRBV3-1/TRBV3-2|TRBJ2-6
TGTGCCAGCAGCCCTACATGGGGCACCGGGGGTTCTGGGGCCAACGTCCTGACTTTC
CASSPTWGTGGSGANVLTF
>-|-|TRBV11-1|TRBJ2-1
TGTGCCAGCAGCTTAGCGTCCGGGTACAATGAGCAGTTCTTC
CASSLASGYNEQFF
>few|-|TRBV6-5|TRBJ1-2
TGTGCCAGCATCAACCGGGGGGTTTATGGCTACACCTTC
CASINRGVYGYTF
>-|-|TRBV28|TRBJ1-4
TGTGCCAGCAGTACAGTTGGGACTAATGAAAAACTGTTTTTT
CASSTVGTNEKLFF
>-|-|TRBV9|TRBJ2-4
TGTGCCAGCAGCGAGGGGTGGACAGAGGGAAACATTCAGTACTTC
CASSEGWTEGNIQYF
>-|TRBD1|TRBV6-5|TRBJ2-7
TGTGCCAGCAGGAGGGGGACAGTTTCCTACGAGCAGTACTTC
CASRRGTVSYEQYF
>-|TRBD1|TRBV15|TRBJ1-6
TGTGCCACCAGCACAGGACAGGGTTTAAGTTCACCCCTCCACTTT
CATSTGQGLSSPLHF
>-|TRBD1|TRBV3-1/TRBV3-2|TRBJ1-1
TGTGCCAGCAGCCCTGCCAGGGGGCAGGGGGACACTGAAGCTTTCTTT
CASSPARGQGDTEAFF
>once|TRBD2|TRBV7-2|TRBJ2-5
TGTGCCAGCAGCTTCCAGCGGGGTTACCCCCTGGAGACCCAGTACTTC
CASSFQRGYPLETQYF
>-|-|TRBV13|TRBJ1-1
TGTGCCAGTACGCCGGAGATGACAGTGAACACTGAAGCTTTCTTT
CASTPEMTVNTEAFF
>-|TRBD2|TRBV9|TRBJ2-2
TGTGCCAGCAGCGCTAGCGGGGGGTTTGACGGGGAGCTGTTTTTT
CASSASGGFDGELFF
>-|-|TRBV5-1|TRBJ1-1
TGCGCCAGCAGATTACTAGGCAGACCGAACACTGAAGCTTTCTTT
CASRLLGRPNTEAFF
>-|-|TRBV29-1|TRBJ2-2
TGCAGACTCCCAGGGGACACGCCTAACACCGGGGAGCTGTTTTTT
CRLPGDTPNTGELFF
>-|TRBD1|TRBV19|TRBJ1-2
TGTGCCAGTAAACCCCTAGTGGGGACAGGATATGGCTACACCTTC
CASKPLVGTGYGYTF
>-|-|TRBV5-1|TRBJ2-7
TGCGCCAGCAGCTCCACAGGGACCTACGAGCAGTACTTC
CASSSTGTYEQYF
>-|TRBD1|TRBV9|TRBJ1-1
TGTGCCAGCAGCGCTACAGGGGGGAACACTGAAGCTTTCTTT
CASSATGGNTEAFF
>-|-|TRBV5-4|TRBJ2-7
TGTGCCAGCAGCTTGCAACAGGCCCCCTACGAGCAGTACTTC
CASSLQQAPYEQYF
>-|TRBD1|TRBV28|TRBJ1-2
TGTGCCAGCAGTGTCCCGGGACAGGGGATAGGTGGCTACACCTTC
CASSVPGQGIGGYTF
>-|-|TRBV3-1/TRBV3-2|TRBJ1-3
TGTGCCAGCAGCCAAGGATGGGCAGGGGCAAACACCATATATTTT
CASSQGWAGANTIYF
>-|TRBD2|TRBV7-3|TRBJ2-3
TGTGCCAGCAGCTCCGTAGCGGGGGGGCTGGATACGCAGTATTTT
CASSSVAGGLDTQYF
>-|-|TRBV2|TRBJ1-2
TGTGCCAGCGAAGGGCAGGGTACGAATGGCTACACCTTC
CASEGQGTNGYTF
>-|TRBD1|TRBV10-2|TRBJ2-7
TGCGCCACAGGTAACCGGGACAGGAGAGCCTACGAGCAGTACTTC
CATGNRDRRAYEQYF
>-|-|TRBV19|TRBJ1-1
TGTGCCAGTAGTATGTGGGTGTCTCGGAGGGAGGACACTGAAGCTTTCTTT
CASSMWVSRREDTEAFF
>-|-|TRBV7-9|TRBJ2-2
TGTGCCAGCCCCCGTCTAGCAGCCCAGAACACCGGGGAGCTGTTTTTT
CASPRLAAQNTGELFF
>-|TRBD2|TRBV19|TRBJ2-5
TGTGCCAGTAGTTCATGGGCGGGGGAAGAGACCCAGTACTTC
CASSSWAGEETQYF
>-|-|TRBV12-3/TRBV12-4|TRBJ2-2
TGTGCCAGCAGTTTCTCGGGGTCCGGGGAGCTGTTTTTT
CASSFSGSGELFF
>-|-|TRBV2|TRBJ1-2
TGTGCCAGCAGTGGACAGAACTATGGCTACACCTTC
CASSGQNYGYTF
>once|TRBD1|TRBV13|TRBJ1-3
TGTGCCAGCAGCCACGGGACAGGGACTACTGGAAACACCATATATTTT
CASSHGTGTTGNTIYF
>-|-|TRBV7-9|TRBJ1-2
TGTGCCAGCACCGCAGGGTTAGGTGGCTACACCTTC
CASTAGLGGYTF
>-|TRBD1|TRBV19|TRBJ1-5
TGTGCCAGTAGTACCCTCCAGGGACAGGGTACCGAGCCCCAGCATTTT
CASSTLQGQGTEPQHF
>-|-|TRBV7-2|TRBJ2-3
TGTGCCAGCAGCCCCTTTAGTGGTACGCAGTATTTT
CASSPFSGTQYF
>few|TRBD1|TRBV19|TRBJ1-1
TGTGCCAGTACCACAGGGGCGAACACTGAAGCTTTCTTT
CASTTGANTEAFF
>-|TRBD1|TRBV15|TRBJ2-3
TGTGCCACCAGCCAGAACAGGGGATCCACAGATACGCAGTATTTT
CATSQNRGSTDTQYF
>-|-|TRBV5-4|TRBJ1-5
TGTGCCAGCAGCTATCCTGATCAGCCCCAGCATTTT
CASSYPDQPQHF
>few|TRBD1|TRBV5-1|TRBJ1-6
TGCGCCAGCAGACCCCCCGGGACAGGGGATAATTCACCCCTCCACTTT
CASRPPGTGDNSPLHF
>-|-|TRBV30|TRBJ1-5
TGTGCCTGGAGCCTAGATGGCAATCAGCCCCAGCATTTT
CAWSLDGNQPQHF
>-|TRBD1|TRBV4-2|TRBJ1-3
TGTGCCAGCAGCCAGGAGCGACAGGGAGCGGGAAACACCATATATTTT
CASSQERQGAGNTIYF
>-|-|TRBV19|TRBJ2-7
TGTGCCAGTAGTTTGACCTTCAAGAGGGCCAGCTACGAGCAGTACTTC
CASSLTFKRASYEQYF